This record looks at one T cell receptor beta chain sequence and its context. Its matching antigen is unknown. Germline CDR1 reads SGHTA; CDR2 reads FQGNSA. The CDR3 loop spans 15 amino acids. The sample belongs to a study of monozygotic twins with inflammatory bowel disease. Study results and limitations: Telling different T cell subtypes apart from each other was not possible.

TCRdb re-called the 5' RACE reads; one entry per CDR3 protein, DNA not given. The specimen's table records some 190,000 distinct CDR3 sequences. The TCR sequence derives from a human donor with ulcerative colitis or Crohn's disease, or a healthy co-twin of an affected twin (not recorded which). Specimen: blood. The chain uses TRBV7-2 and TRBJ2-5; the D call from TCRdb, TRBD2, cannot be confirmed without DNA. This CDR3 is CASSLAPGLQETQYF.